This T cell receptor beta chain was obtained from a study of T-cell memory formation after mild COVID-19. Across the study: Clusters of TCRs were largely donor specific. Study results and limitations: Certain responding clones were present in pre-infection memory, suggesting participation of cross-reactive memory.

TCRdb itself ran the 5' RACE reads through MiXCR, one entry per CDR3 protein. The table includes fewer than 250,000 distinct CDR3 sequences, roughly 15% detected once. CDR3 length equals 13 residues. From germline, CDR1 is DFQATT and CDR2 SNEGSKA (reference sequence). The J segment lost 10 bases and the V segment lost 0 bases, leaving 7 bases of the junction unmatched. In its sample, this clonotype was seen once. The antigen is undetermined. The receptor was derived from an adult woman who had mild COVID-19 (a few samples of this study predate the infection). Cell type and time point are not known. Sequenced sample: PBMCs or a T cell subset sorted from them (not recorded which). V and J are TRBV20-1 and TRBJ1-2; 8 nucleotides agree with TRBD1. The CDR3 nucleotides read TGCAGTGCTAGAGATAGCCAGGGGGCAACCTACACCTTC. Its translation: CSARDSQGATYTF.